These 18 T cell receptor beta chains originate from one sample sequenced in a study of blood T cell repertoires in COVID-19. Libraries were prepared by immunoSEQ multiplex PCR; TCRdb keeps only in-frame clonotypes and omits some of them. The data show more than 90,000 clones, 85% seen once. The sample was peripheral blood. The receptors originated from a woman aged 70 to 79 with active or convalescent COVID-19.

This chain connects TRBV6-5 to TRBJ2-2; 7 nucleotides match TRBD1. V lost 5 bases, J lost 4 bases, and 7 bases stayed unmatched. Germline V gives CDR1 MNHEY, CDR2 SVGAGI. The CDR3 covers 15 residues. The CDR3 nucleotides read TGTGCCAGCAGTCCGGACAGGCTATCCACCGGGGAGCTGTTTTTT. This translates into CASSPDRLSTGELFF.

This sequence joins TRBV7-2 and TRBJ2-2; weak D call: TRBD1 (5 bases). CDR3 length equals 14 residues. Per germline, CDR1 SGHTA and CDR2 FQGNSA. V lost 2 bases and J lost 3, with 7 bases in between. For the CDR3, the DNA is TGTGCCAGCAGCTTACAGGGTTACACCGGGGAGCTGTTTTTT. Its translation: CASSLQGYTGELFF.

This chain joins TRBV2 and TRBJ2-7, with D possibly being TRBD1 (6 bases). Per the germline V gene, CDR1 is SNHLY and CDR2 is FYNNEI. CDR3 length equals 11 residues. V lost 5 bases to trimming and J lost 7 bases, with 9 bases between them. The CDR3 nucleotides are TGTGCCAGCAGTCAAACAGGGGAGCAGTACTTC. It specifies CASSQTGEQYF.

The chain links TRBV19 to TRBJ1-5, with TRBD1 identical over 7 bases. V was pared by 6 bases and J by 6 bases, with 8 bases of the junction left unmatched. The CDR3 loop spans 14 amino acids. Looked up from germline, CDR1 is LNHDA and CDR2 is SQIVND (reference sequence). The CDR3 DNA reads as TGTGCCAGTAGCTATACAGGGGAAGGTCAGCCCCAGCATTTT. Protein: CASSYTGEGQPQHF.

In nucleotides, the CDR3 is TGCAGTGCTAGTAGAGGGACCCAGGGCGGGGTCGGCTATGGCTACACCTTC. It is translated as CSASRGTQGGVGYGYTF. This chain uses TRBV20-1 with TRBJ1-2, with D maybe TRBD1 (5 bases). The ends were cut back, 3 bases at V and 4 bases at J, with 24 bases in the middle. CDR1 and CDR2 from the germline V gene are DFQATT and SNEGSKA (reference sequence). CDR3 length: 17 amino acids.

This clone occurred once. The genes are TRBV30 and TRBJ1-2; TRBD1 matches 8 bases. The ends lost 2 bases at V and 0 bases at J; junction bases unmatched: 14. CDR3 length equals 18 residues. The V gene's germline CDR1 is GTSNPN and CDR2 SVGIG (reference sequence). The CDR3 DNA is TGTGCCTGGAGTCGGCCGCGGACAGGGTTTAATCCTAACTATGGCTACACCTTC. Its translation is CAWSRPRTGFNPNYGYTF.

This clone was detected only once. The chain uses TRBV19 and TRBJ2-6; D is ambiguous. V lost 6 bases, J lost 1 base, and 4 bases lay in between. Germline V gene data show CDR1 as LNHDA and CDR2 as SQIVND (reference sequence). CDR3 length equals 13 residues. This CDR3 reads CASSQSGANVLTF. The CDR3 DNA reads TGTGCCAGTAGCCAGTCTGGGGCCAACGTCCTGACTTTC. Variable domain in full (rest from reference TRBV19 and TRBJ2-6): DGGITQSPKYLFRKEGQNVTLSCEQNLNHDAMYWYRQDPGQGLRLIYYSQIVNDFQKGDIAEGYSVSREKKESFPLTVTSAQKNPTAFYLCASSQSGANVLTFGAGSRLTVL.

This chain joins TRBV27 and TRBJ2-7, with 10 bases lining up with TRBD1. The CDR3 extends over 14 amino acids. CDR1 and CDR2 (germline): MNHEY, SMNVEV (reference sequence). V was clipped by 4 bases and J by 4 bases; unmatched bases: 4. The DNA for the CDR3 is TGTGCCAGCAGTTCGGACAGGGGGATGTACGAGCAGTACTTC. As protein: CASSSDRGMYEQYF.

This clone turned up a few times. This chain connects TRBV2 to TRBJ1-6, with D perhaps matching TRBD1 (6 bases). CDR1 is SNHLY and CDR2 is FYNNEI in the germline V gene. V lost 9 bases and J 9 bases, leaving 18 bases between the germline ends. There are 14 residues in the CDR3. The CDR3 DNA sequence: TGTGCCAGTCTTGACCCGGGGACAATTTCACCCCTCCACTTT. Protein sequence: CASLDPGTISPLHF. The variable domain in full, completed from reference TRBV2 and TRBJ1-6, reads EPEVTQTPSHQVTQMGQEVILRCVPISNHLYFYWYRQILGQKVEFLVSFYNNEISEKSEIFDDQFSVERPDGSNFTLKIRSTKLEDSAMYFCASLDPGTISPLHFGNGTRLTVT.

The chain links TRBV28 to TRBJ2-7; D is possibly TRBD1 (6 bases). Germline CDR1 reads MDHEN; CDR2 reads SYDVKM. Deletions cut 1 base from V and 2 bases from J, with 9 bases between. The CDR3 totals 14 residues. DNA for the CDR3: TGTGCCAGCAGTTTATACAGGGCTCCCTACGAGCAGTACTTC. Its protein product is CASSLYRAPYEQYF.

The chain is built from TRBV29-1 and TRBJ2-2; TRBD1 matches 7 bases. CDR3 size: 14 residues. Trimming cost V 6 bases and J 4 bases; bases outside gene matches: 8. The germline gives CDR1 SQVTM, CDR2 ANQGSEA. Written as DNA, the CDR3 is TGCAGCGTCTCAGGGGGTTACGGCACCGGGGAGCTGTTTTTT. Amino acids: CSVSGGYGTGELFF.

The chain carries TRBV7-6 and TRBJ1-1; 8 bases fit TRBD1. The CDR3 consists of 15 residues. The V gene's germline CDR1 is SGHVS and CDR2 FNYEAQ. J gave up 1 base and V 5 bases, and 6 bases lay outside the gene matches. The CDR3 sequence: CASSKGGTGNTEAFF. CDR3 coding DNA: TGTGCCAGCAGCAAGGGAGGGACAGGGAACACTGAAGCTTTCTTT.

V gene TRBV12-3 or TRBV12-4 combines with J gene TRBJ1-1, with D unclear. V was cut by 6 bases and J by 2 bases, with 10 bases left in between. The CDR3 covers 13 residues. The CDR3 is CASRSGFNTEAFF. The CDR3 nucleotides read TGTGCCAGCAGGTCGGGGTTCAACACTGAAGCTTTCTTT.

This clone was detected a few times. V gene TRBV12-3 or TRBV12-4 combines with J gene TRBJ1-2; TRBD1 agrees at 7 bases. J was trimmed by 8 bases and V by 6 bases; bases with no gene match: 9. The CDR3 is made up of 13 amino acids. This chain's CDR3 is CASSSNRGLGYTF. CDR3 nucleotide sequence: TGTGCCAGCAGCTCAAACAGGGGCTTAGGCTACACCTTC.

V usage is TRBV2 and J usage is TRBJ2-3, with 9 bases identical to TRBD2. The CDR3 runs to 17 residues. Unmatched junction bases numbered 10, after V lost 6 bases and J lost 0 bases. The V gene's germline CDR1 is SNHLY and CDR2 FYNNEI. The CDR3 loop is CASRKWTSATSTDTQYF. The CDR3 DNA reads as TGTGCCAGCAGGAAATGGACTAGCGCTACTAGCACAGATACGCAGTATTTT.

The chain carries TRBV6-5 and TRBJ2-7; 9 nucleotides agree with TRBD2. V dropped 6 bases and J dropped 2; count of bases not matched to a gene: 5. The CDR3 has 14 amino acids. In germline, CDR1 is MNHEY, CDR2 SVGAGI. CDR3 DNA: TGTGCCAGCAGGGCCGGGACTAGCACCTACGAGCAGTACTTC. Translated, it gives CASRAGTSTYEQYF.

This clone occurred once. J is TRBJ2-3 and V is TRBV20-1; 7 bases are a match to TRBD2. The CDR3 is 16 amino acids. The ends lost 3 bases at V and 2 bases at J; junction bases unmatched: 11. Germline lookup yields CDR1 DFQATT and CDR2 SNEGSKA (reference sequence). The CDR3 region has the DNA TGCAGTGCTAGTGGGATACTAGCGACTTCCACAGATACGCAGTATTTT. Translation: CSASGILATSTDTQYF.

The chain employs TRBV24-1 and TRBJ2-1; a weak D match, TRBD1 (7 bases). V lost 2 bases and J 7 bases, leaving 11 bases between the germline ends. The CDR3 spans 14 residues. Germline-derived CDR1 and CDR2 are KGHDR and SFDVKD. The CDR3 coding sequence is TGTGCCACCAGTGATTCAGGGGGGCTAAATGAGCAGTTCTTC. As protein: CATSDSGGLNEQFF.